Following are 32 T cell receptor beta chains from one sample sequenced in a study of blood T cell repertoires in COVID-19. The data were produced by immunoSEQ multiplex PCR, yet TCRdb's version contains in-frame clones alone and is incomplete. The sample yields over 250,000 clones, around 90% seen once. The sequencing sample was made of PBMCs or T cells enriched from blood (not recorded which). These receptors were collected from a woman aged 45-59 years who had recovered from COVID-19.

J is TRBJ2-7 and V is TRBV6-1; 7 bases are a match to TRBD1. This CDR3 is built from 14 residues. V shed 2 bases and J 6 bases; nucleotides not matched to a gene: 7. CDR1 is MNHNS and CDR2 is SASEGT in the germline V gene. CDR3 sequence: CASSENTGDLEQYF. As DNA, the CDR3 is TGTGCCAGCAGTGAAAATACAGGGGATCTCGAGCAGTACTTC.

The chain recombines TRBV7-2 with TRBJ2-7; 11 bases map to TRBD2. The CDR3 consists of 15 residues. V dropped 5 bases and J dropped 2; count of bases not matched to a gene: 5. The germline V gene has CDR1 SGHTA and CDR2 FQGNSA. CDR3 in DNA: TGTGCCAGCAGCCTCTCGGGACTAGCGGCCTACGAGCAGTACTTC. Protein: CASSLSGLAAYEQYF.

J is TRBJ1-1 and V is TRBV19; possibly TRBD1 for D (6 bases). CDR3 length: 15 residues. The germline V gene has CDR1 LNHDA and CDR2 SQIVND (reference sequence). V lost 4 bases and J lost 0, with 12 bases in between. CDR3 coding DNA: TGTGCCAGTAGTACCTTCGACAGGATGAACACTGAAGCTTTCTTT. This gives the protein CASSTFDRMNTEAFF.

The CDR3 bases are TGTGCCAGCAGCCCCCGGTGGGGGGGAGGTGAGACCGGGGAGCTGTTTTTT. Its protein product is CASSPRWGGGETGELFF. This rearrangement joins TRBV5-6 to TRBJ2-2, with 7 bases fitting TRBD2. With V trimmed by 4 bases and J by 5 bases, 14 bases remained unmatched. This CDR3 is built from 17 residues. Germline lookup yields CDR1 SGHDT and CDR2 YYEEEE.

The CDR3 loop is CASSYPDRVGSPLHF. The CDR3 region has the DNA TGTGCCAGCAGTTACCCTGACAGGGTAGGCTCACCCCTCCACTTT. This chain joins TRBV6-6 and TRBJ1-6; 7 nucleotides agree with TRBD1. J lost 10 bases, V lost 2 bases, and 8 bases had no gene match. Germline V gene lookup returns CDR1 MNHNY and CDR2 SVGAGI (reference sequence). The CDR3 is made up of 15 amino acids.

The chain couples TRBV3-1 (or the pseudogene TRBV3-2) to TRBJ2-3, with TRBD2 matching 7 bases. Trimming took 1 base from V and 2 from J; bases not matched to a gene: 6. The CDR3 is 16 residues long. In germline, CDR1 is LGHDT, CDR2 YNNKEL (reference sequence). The CDR3 nucleotides read TGTGCCAGCAGCCAAGTTCGCCTAGCGGACACAGATACGCAGTATTTT. This sequence encodes CASSQVRLADTDTQYF.

The V call is TRBV5-1, the J call TRBJ2-7, with TRBD2 matching 7 bases. Trimming at V came to 4 bases and at J to 0 bases, leaving 4 bases not matched to a gene. Per germline, CDR1 SGHRS and CDR2 YFSETQ. The CDR3 contains 14 residues. CDR3 sequence (DNA): TGCGCCAGCAGCACAAGCGGGACCTCCTACGAGCAGTACTTC. Residues: CASSTSGTSYEQYF.

J is TRBJ2-3 and V is TRBV9, with D perhaps TRBD2 (7 bases). V lost 0 bases and J lost 5, with 16 bases in between. Germline lookup yields CDR1 SGDLS and CDR2 YYNGEE. The CDR3 runs to 16 residues. The CDR3 nucleotides are TGTGCCAGCAGCGTAGGGGAGGGGGTGCGGGTAGATACGCAGTATTTT. Translation gives CASSVGEGVRVDTQYF.

The chain uses TRBV28 and TRBJ1-2; D perhaps matches TRBD1 (5 bases). CDR1 is MDHEN, CDR2 SYDVKM, per germline. V was trimmed by 6 bases and J by 2 bases, leaving 10 bases between them. This CDR3 comprises 13 residues. CDR3 in amino acids: CASRTERNYGYTF. CDR3 DNA: TGTGCCAGCAGGACAGAACGGAACTATGGCTACACCTTC.

This rearrangement joins TRBV15 to TRBJ2-1; TRBD1 matches at 9 bases. The CDR3 consists of 16 residues. V dropped 1 base and J dropped 2; count of bases not matched to a gene: 3. Germline CDR1 and CDR2: LNHNV and YYDKDF (reference sequence). In nucleotides, the CDR3 is TGTGCCACCAGCAGAGGACAGGGGGGGGCCTACAATGAGCAGTTCTTC. It specifies CATSRGQGGAYNEQFF.

The J gene is TRBJ2-1, the V gene TRBV7-9; 7 positions match TRBD1. The V segment lost 5 bases and the J segment 2 bases; nucleotides outside the gene matches: 12. Germline assignment: CDR1 SEHNR and CDR2 FQNEAQ (reference sequence). The CDR3 has 17 residues. The DNA for the CDR3 is TGTGCCAGCAGCGCCCGACAGGGCCGCCTCACCTACAATGAGCAGTTCTTC. It is translated as CASSARQGRLTYNEQFF.

The V call is TRBV28, the J call TRBJ2-7, with 9 bases that match TRBD1. J lost 3 bases, V lost 5 bases, and 8 bases had no gene match. CDR1 and CDR2 from the germline V gene are MDHEN and SYDVKM. CDR3 length: 15 amino acids. The CDR3 DNA reads TGTGCCAGCAGTCTCCGGGACAGGGCCTTCTACGAGCAGTACTTC. This gives the protein CASSLRDRAFYEQYF.

The gene calls are TRBV6-6 and TRBJ2-7; 11 positions match TRBD2. The CDR3 totals 14 residues. Germline-derived CDR1 and CDR2 are MNHNY and SVGAGI (reference sequence). J was trimmed by 4 bases and V by 7 bases; bases with no gene match: 6. Written as DNA, the CDR3 is TGTGCCAGCAAAATAACTAGCGGGAGTTACGAGCAGTACTTC. Translated: CASKITSGSYEQYF.

This clone was picked up one time. The CDR3: CATSRGGDGYGYTF. The CDR3, as DNA: TGTGCCACCAGCAGGGGGGGGGACGGCTATGGCTACACCTTC. The chain employs TRBV15 and TRBJ1-2; perhaps TRBD1 as D (5 bases). Trimming left V 3 bases short and J 4 bases short, with 12 bases between. The CDR3 contains 14 residues. Germline loops: CDR1 LNHNV, CDR2 YYDKDF (reference sequence).

This rearrangement joins TRBV6-2 or TRBV6-3 to TRBJ2-3; 7 nucleotides agree with TRBD2. After removal of 5 bases from V and 5 bases from J, the junction contained 7 bases not matched to a gene. Per germline, CDR1 MNHEY and CDR2 SVGEGT. This CDR3 has 14 residues. The CDR3 reads CASSPREKKDTQYF. CDR3 nucleotides: TGTGCCAGCAGTCCGCGGGAGAAAAAAGATACGCAGTATTTT.

This chain uses TRBV24-1 with TRBJ2-5, with 7 bases that match TRBD2. In germline, CDR1 is KGHDR, CDR2 SFDVKD. This CDR3 contains 14 residues. Trimming removed 2 bases from V and 6 bases from J; junction bases left unmatched: 5. CDR3 residues: CATSDSRESKTQYF. For the CDR3, the DNA is TGTGCCACCAGTGATTCGCGGGAGTCGAAGACCCAGTACTTC.

The V and J genes are TRBV7-9 and TRBJ1-2; D unclear. Germline CDR1 reads SEHNR; CDR2 reads FQNEAQ (reference sequence). CDR3 size: 12 residues. V lost 5 bases and J lost 4, with 8 bases in between. CDR3 nucleotides: TGTGCCAGCAGCCATCCGGGCTATGGCTACACCTTC. Its translation is CASSHPGYGYTF.

Points on this clone: Other DNA sequences in this specimen translate into the identical CDR3. The chain uses TRBV5-1 and TRBJ2-3, with D possibly being TRBD1 (5 bases). Trimming removed 1 base from V and 5 bases from J, with 5 bases in between. This CDR3 has 12 residues. Germline V CDR1 and CDR2: SGHRS, YFSETQ. CDR3 DNA sequence: TGCGCCAGCAGCTTGCAGGGAGATACGCAGTATTTT. Translated: CASSLQGDTQYF.

This chain connects TRBV28 to TRBJ2-5; weak D call: TRBD2 (6 bases). The CDR3 spans 14 residues. Germline CDR1 MDHEN, CDR2 SYDVKM. V lost 5 bases and J lost 5, with 15 bases in between. The CDR3 DNA sequence: TGTGCCAGCAGTGGACTAAACTCTCTTGAGACCCAGTACTTC. Protein product: CASSGLNSLETQYF.

The chain is built from TRBV4-2 and TRBJ2-1, with TRBD2 identical over 7 bases. Germline CDR1 LGHNA, CDR2 YNFKEQ. The CDR3 runs 14 residues. V lost 0 bases, J lost 6 bases, and 2 bases stayed unmatched. The CDR3: CASSQDWGGNEQFF. The CDR3 DNA is TGTGCCAGCAGCCAAGATTGGGGGGGCAATGAGCAGTTCTTC.

This clone was detected a few times. The germline gene is not matched at one end of the junction; a read error may be the cause. The chain uses TRBV7-8 and TRBJ1-2; D gene uncertain. The CDR3 is 13 residues long. Germline-derived CDR1 and CDR2 are SGHVS and FQNEAQ. The CDR3, as DNA: TGTGCCAGCAGCATAGCCCGGGTGGATGGCTACACCTTC. As protein: CASSIARVDGYTF.

The DNA of the CDR3 is TGTGCCAGCAGCTTGGGAGGGCCGGGACAGACTGGAAACACCATATATTTT. This gives the protein CASSLGGPGQTGNTIYF. The V and J genes are TRBV5-6 and TRBJ1-3; 7 bases match TRBD1. Looked up from germline, CDR1 is SGHDT and CDR2 is YYEEEE. The CDR3 has 17 amino acids. With 0 bases clipped from V and 2 bases from J, the junction kept 8 bases outside the gene matches.

J is TRBJ2-7 and V is TRBV18, with D perhaps matching TRBD1 (6 bases). CDR3 length: 15 amino acids. Trimming left V 0 bases short and J 4 bases short, with 13 bases between. Per germline, CDR1 KGHSH and CDR2 LQKENI. In DNA, the CDR3 is TGTGCCAGCTCACCACCATTCCCAGGGGCTTACGAGCAGTACTTC. This encodes CASSPPFPGAYEQYF.

The V call is TRBV4-2, the J call TRBJ2-5; a weak D match, TRBD1 (5 bases). From germline, CDR1 is LGHNA and CDR2 YNFKEQ. With 0 bases removed from V and 6 bases from J, the gap between germline ends came to 14 bases. The CDR3 is made up of 15 amino acids. The CDR3 protein is CASSQDATAEQTQYF. CDR3 DNA: TGTGCCAGCAGCCAAGACGCGACAGCCGAGCAGACCCAGTACTTC.

The chain uses TRBV10-2 and TRBJ2-5; 13 bases align to TRBD2. This CDR3 region has 17 residues. Germline trimming cut 3 bases from V and 2 bases from J; bases unmatched to any gene: 6. Germline values: CDR1 WSHSY, CDR2 SAAADI. The CDR3 sequence is CASSEGGLAGLQETQYF. The CDR3 nucleotides are TGCGCCAGCAGTGAAGGGGGACTAGCGGGATTACAAGAGACCCAGTACTTC.

The chain uses TRBV4-2 and TRBJ2-2, with TRBD2 identical over 10 bases. The V gene end was trimmed by 1 base and the J gene end by 5 bases; junction bases not matched to a gene: 10. The CDR3 has 18 residues. Looked up from germline, CDR1 is LGHNA and CDR2 is YNFKEQ. CDR3: CASSQGASGRARTGELFF. The CDR3 nucleotides read TGTGCCAGCAGCCAAGGGGCGAGCGGGAGGGCAAGAACCGGGGAGCTGTTTTTT.

The V gene is TRBV27, the J gene TRBJ1-5; 9 bases fit TRBD1. Germline CDR1 reads MNHEY; CDR2 reads SMNVEV (reference sequence). The V and J ends lost 0 bases and 6 bases, in that order; junction bases with no gene match: 6. There are 16 residues in the CDR3. For the CDR3, the DNA is TGTGCCAGCAGTTTATCGGGGACAGGGTTTCGTCAGCCCCAGCATTTT. Residues: CASSLSGTGFRQPQHF.

J is TRBJ1-2 and V is TRBV6-2 or TRBV6-3; 7 nucleotides line up with TRBD1. Germline values: CDR1 MNHEY, CDR2 SVGEGT. The CDR3 loop spans 15 amino acids. The V gene end was trimmed by 0 bases and the J gene end by 4 bases; junction bases not matched to a gene: 5. CDR3 sequence reads: CASSYSRQGSYGYTF. For the CDR3, the DNA is TGTGCCAGCAGTTACTCTCGACAGGGCTCCTATGGCTACACCTTC.

The chain joins TRBV7-8 to TRBJ2-7; a weak D match, TRBD2 (6 bases). Deletions cut 4 bases from V and 6 bases from J, with 16 bases between. From germline, CDR1 is SGHVS and CDR2 FQNEAQ. There are 14 residues in the CDR3. CDR3 coding DNA: TGTGCCAGCAGCTCCAGGTTAAGCGGGCCCGAGCAGTACTTC. Translation gives CASSSRLSGPEQYF.

The V and J genes are TRBV6-1 and TRBJ1-4, with D uncertain. Per germline, CDR1 MNHNS and CDR2 SASEGT. The CDR3 is 15 amino acids. The V end lost 2 bases, the J end lost 7 bases, and 14 bases lay between the germline ends. The CDR3 sequence is CASSEPTSSGEKLFF. CDR3 DNA: TGTGCCAGCAGTGAACCTACCTCAAGCGGTGAAAAACTGTTTTTT.

The chain carries TRBV7-2 and TRBJ2-1; D unclear. Germline CDR1 SGHTA, CDR2 FQGNSA. This CDR3 region has 15 residues. V was shortened by 0 bases and J by 8 bases, with 14 bases between the two germline ends. The CDR3 loop is CASSLAVLQRDEQFF. CDR3 in DNA: TGTGCCAGCAGCTTAGCAGTTCTCCAAAGAGATGAGCAGTTCTTC.

The V and J genes are TRBV18 and TRBJ1-1, with 7 bases identical to TRBD1. Germline assignment: CDR1 KGHSH and CDR2 LQKENI. The CDR3 totals 16 residues. Unmatched junction bases numbered 10, after V lost 4 bases and J lost 2 bases. CDR3 sequence reads: CASSLHQGDPNTEAFF. In nucleotides, the CDR3 is TGTGCCAGCTCACTACACCAGGGGGACCCTAACACTGAAGCTTTCTTT.